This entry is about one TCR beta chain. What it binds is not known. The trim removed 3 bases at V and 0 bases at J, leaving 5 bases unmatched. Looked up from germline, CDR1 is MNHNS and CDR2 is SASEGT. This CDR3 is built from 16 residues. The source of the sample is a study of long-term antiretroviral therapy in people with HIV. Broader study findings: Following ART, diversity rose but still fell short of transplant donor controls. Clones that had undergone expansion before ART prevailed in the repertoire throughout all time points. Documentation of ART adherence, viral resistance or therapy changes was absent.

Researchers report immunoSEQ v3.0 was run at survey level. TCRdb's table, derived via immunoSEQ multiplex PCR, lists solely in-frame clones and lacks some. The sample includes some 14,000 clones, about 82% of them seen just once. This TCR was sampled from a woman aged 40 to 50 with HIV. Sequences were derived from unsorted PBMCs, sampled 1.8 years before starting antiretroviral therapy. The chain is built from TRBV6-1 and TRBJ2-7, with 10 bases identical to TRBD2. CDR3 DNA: TGTGCCAGCAGTGATAAAGCTAGCGGGAGCTCCTACGAGCAGTACTTC. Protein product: CASSDKASGSSYEQYF.